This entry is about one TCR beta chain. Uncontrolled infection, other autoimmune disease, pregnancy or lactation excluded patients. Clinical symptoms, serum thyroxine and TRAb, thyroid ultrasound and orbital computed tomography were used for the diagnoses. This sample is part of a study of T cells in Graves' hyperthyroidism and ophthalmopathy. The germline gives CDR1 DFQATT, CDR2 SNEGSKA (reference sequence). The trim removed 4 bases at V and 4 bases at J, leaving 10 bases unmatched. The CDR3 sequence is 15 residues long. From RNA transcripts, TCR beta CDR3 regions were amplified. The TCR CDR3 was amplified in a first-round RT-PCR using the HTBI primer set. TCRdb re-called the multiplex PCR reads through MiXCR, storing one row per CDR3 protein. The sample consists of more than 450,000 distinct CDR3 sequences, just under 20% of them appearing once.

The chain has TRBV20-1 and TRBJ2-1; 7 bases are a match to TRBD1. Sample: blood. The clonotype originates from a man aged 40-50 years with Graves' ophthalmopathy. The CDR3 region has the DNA TGCAGTGCTAAATCGGACAGGAGGAAGTACAATGAGCAGTTCTTC. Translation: CSAKSDRRKYNEQFF.